This record covers a single T cell receptor (beta chain). Different DNA sequences within this sample yield the same CDR3. Clones were read by immunoSEQ multiplex PCR, and TCRdb kept only the in-frame ones, dropping some. The sample carries roughly 80,000 clones, approximately 90% recorded once. The data were obtained in a study of human versus mouse CDR3 diversity and MHC coevolution. Germline V gene data show CDR1 as SGHNT and CDR2 as YYREEE (reference sequence). Between the trimmed V and J ends, which lost 4 bases and 1 base, there was a span of 8 bases. The CDR3 contains 13 residues. The sequenced sample consisted of naive CD4+ T cells from blood. Subset noted: CD45RO-negative CD62L-positive naive CD4 T cells. The receptor comes from a person aged 25 to 75 in good health. V gene TRBV5-4 combines with J gene TRBJ1-1, with D tentatively TRBD1 (5 bases). CDR3 loop: CASSVDRNTEAFF. As DNA, the CDR3 is TGTGCCAGCAGCGTCGACAGGAACACTGAAGCTTTCTTT.